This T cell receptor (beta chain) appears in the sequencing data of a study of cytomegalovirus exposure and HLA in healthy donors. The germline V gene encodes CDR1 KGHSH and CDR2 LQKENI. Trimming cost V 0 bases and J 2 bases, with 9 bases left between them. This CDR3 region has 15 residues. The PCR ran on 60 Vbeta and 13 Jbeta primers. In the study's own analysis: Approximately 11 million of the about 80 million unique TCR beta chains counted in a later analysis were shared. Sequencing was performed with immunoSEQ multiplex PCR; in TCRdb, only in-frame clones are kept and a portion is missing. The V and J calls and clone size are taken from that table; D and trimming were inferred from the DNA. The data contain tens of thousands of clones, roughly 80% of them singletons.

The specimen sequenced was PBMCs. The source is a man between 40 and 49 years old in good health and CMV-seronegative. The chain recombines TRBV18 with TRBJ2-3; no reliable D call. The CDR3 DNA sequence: TGTGCCAGCTCACCACCGTTTGAGAACACAGATACGCAGTATTTT. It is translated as CASSPPFENTDTQYF.